The sequence of this TCR beta chain was determined in a study of shared clonotypes between healthy human individuals. TCRdb keeps only in-frame clones here, not all; method: immunoSEQ multiplex PCR. The sample includes some 2.1 million clones, about 95% of them seen just once. The CDR3 has 13 amino acids. The V and J ends lost 5 bases and 3 bases, in that order; junction bases with no gene match: 2. The germline V gene has CDR1 MNHNS and CDR2 SASEGT. CD45RO-negative cells were positively selected for CCR7, leaving out terminally differentiated effector memory CD45RA+ cells. The TCR comes from a man between 18 and 35 years old in good health. Sample: naive CD8+ T cells sorted from blood. J is TRBJ1-2 and V is TRBV6-1, with 8 bases matching TRBD1. The CDR3 loop is CASSSTGDYGYTF. In nucleotides, the CDR3 is TGTGCCAGCAGTTCGACAGGGGACTATGGCTACACCTTC.